The rows below give T cell receptor beta chains drawn from one sample of a study of vaccination effects on CD4 cells after COVID-19. The repertoire was sequenced with immunoSEQ multiplex PCR; TCRdb's copy has only in-frame clones and lacks some. The table lists tens of thousands of clones, around 81% of them singletons, with 0.95% to 1.5% in the top ten. These TCRs' antigens remain unknown. The material sequenced was CD4+ T cells from PBMCs cultured with HCoV-229E spike peptides, taken after COVID-19 vaccination. All receptors derive from a human donor who received a COVID-19 vaccine. Each CDR3 is given with its conserved first and last residue. The D gene is left open where the match is weak. The size field is filled for only some rows; it gives once, few, many or a size class.

j_call	v_call	d_call	clone_size	cdr3_aa	cdr3_nt
TRBJ1-1	TRBV24-1	NA	NA	CATFPGVRAFF	TGTGCCACCTTCCCGGGGGTTCGAGCTTTCTTT
TRBJ1-1	TRBV6-5	NA	few	CASTDGTPEAFF	TGTGCCAGCACGGACGGTACTCCTGAAGCTTTCTTT
TRBJ2-3	TRBV7-8	NA	NA	CASSRGTDTQYF	TGTGCCAGCAGCCGGGGCACGGATACGCAGTATTTT
TRBJ1-3	TRBV7-9	NA	few	CASSGSGTGNTIYF	TGTGCCAGCAGCGGATCAGGGACGGGAAACACCATATATTTT
TRBJ2-1	TRBV27	NA	NA	CASSLNRDSYNEQFF	TGTGCCAGCAGTTTAAACAGGGACTCCTACAATGAGCAGTTCTTC
TRBJ2-5	TRBV24-1	NA	NA	CATSMGGQETQYF	TGTGCCACCAGTATGGGGGGACAAGAGACCCAGTACTTC
TRBJ1-2	TRBV2	NA	few	CASSNGRDYGYTF	TGTGCCAGCAGTAACGGGAGAGACTATGGCTACACCTTC
TRBJ2-1	TRBV24-1	NA	NA	CATSDPTGVIGDYEQFF	TGTGCCACCAGTGATCCAACAGGGGTTATCGGGGACTATGAGCAGTTCTTC
TRBJ2-2	TRBV6-5	TRBD1	NA	CASRRDSRNTGELFF	TGTGCCAGCAGGAGGGACAGCAGGAACACCGGGGAGCTGTTTTTT
TRBJ2-2	TRBV11-3	TRBD2	NA	CASSLGLSGGRGYTGELFF	TGTGCCAGCAGCTTAGGCCTCTCGGGGGGGCGCGGATACACCGGGGAGCTGTTTTTT
TRBJ1-2	TRBV6-5	TRBD1	once	CASDVWDRGFASYTF	TGTGCCAGCGACGTATGGGACAGGGGGTTTGCGAGCTACACCTTC
TRBJ2-6	TRBV5-6	NA	NA	CASSLVAGSGANVLTF	TGTGCCAGCAGCTTGGTAGCAGGGTCTGGGGCCAACGTCCTGACTTTC
TRBJ2-4	TRBV5-1	NA	few	CASFTEAAKNIQYF	TGCGCCAGCTTCACAGAGGCAGCCAAAAACATTCAGTACTTC
TRBJ2-3	TRBV29-1	TRBD2	NA	CSARGLAGGIGGTDTQYF	TGCAGCGCCCGGGGACTAGCGGGGGGGATCGGGGGGACAGATACGCAGTATTTT
TRBJ1-5	TRBV18	NA	NA	CASSPSTRMGQPQHF	TGTGCCAGCTCACCTTCAACTCGGATGGGACAGCCCCAGCATTTT
TRBJ2-2	TRBV4-1	TRBD1	NA	CASSQDFGTGVTGELFF	TGCGCCAGCAGCCAAGATTTCGGGACAGGGGTCACCGGGGAGCTGTTTTTT
TRBJ1-3	TRBV7-9	NA	NA	CASSFSGRSRNTIYF	TGTGCCAGCAGCTTTTCCGGGAGATCACGAAACACCATATATTTT
TRBJ2-1	TRBV30	NA	NA	CAWRVDRGPNEQFF	TGTGCCTGGAGGGTAGATCGAGGGCCCAATGAGCAGTTCTTC
TRBJ2-5	TRBV3-1/TRBV3-2	NA	NA	CASSPRGQETQYF	TGTGCCAGCAGCCCCCGGGGCCAAGAGACCCAGTACTTC
TRBJ2-6	TRBV12-3/TRBV12-4	NA	NA	CASQTVGANVLTF	TGTGCCAGCCAGACAGTGGGAGCCAACGTCCTGACTTTC
TRBJ1-5	TRBV5-6	TRBD1	NA	CASSATGQGVNQPQHF	TGTGCCAGCAGCGCTACCGGACAGGGAGTCAATCAGCCCCAGCATTTT
TRBJ2-3	TRBV2	NA	few	CASTSGQGRASDTQYF	TGTGCCAGCACCTCCGGGCAGGGGCGGGCTTCAGATACGCAGTATTTT
TRBJ2-2	TRBV3-1/TRBV3-2	NA	NA	CASSQDPARSGELFF	TGTGCCAGCAGCCAAGATCCAGCGCGGTCCGGGGAGCTGTTTTTT
TRBJ1-6	TRBV6-4	TRBD1	NA	CASSTGVGSPLHF	TGTGCCAGCAGCACAGGGGTGGGGTCACCCCTCCACTTT
TRBJ1-1	TRBV20-1	TRBD1	NA	CSAPQGAEAFF	TGCAGTGCTCCGCAGGGGGCTGAAGCTTTCTTT